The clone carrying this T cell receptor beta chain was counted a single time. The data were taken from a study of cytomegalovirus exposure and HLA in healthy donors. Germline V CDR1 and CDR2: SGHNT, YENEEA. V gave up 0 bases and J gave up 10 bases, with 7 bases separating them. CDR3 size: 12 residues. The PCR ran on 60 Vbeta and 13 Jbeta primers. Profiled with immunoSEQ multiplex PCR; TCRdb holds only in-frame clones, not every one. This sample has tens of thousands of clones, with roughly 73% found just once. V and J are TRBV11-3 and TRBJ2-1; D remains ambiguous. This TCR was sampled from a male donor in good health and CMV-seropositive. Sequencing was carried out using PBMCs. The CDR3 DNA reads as TGTGCCAGCAGCTTAGAGTTCGGGGAGCAGTTCTTC. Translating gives CASSLEFGEQFF.